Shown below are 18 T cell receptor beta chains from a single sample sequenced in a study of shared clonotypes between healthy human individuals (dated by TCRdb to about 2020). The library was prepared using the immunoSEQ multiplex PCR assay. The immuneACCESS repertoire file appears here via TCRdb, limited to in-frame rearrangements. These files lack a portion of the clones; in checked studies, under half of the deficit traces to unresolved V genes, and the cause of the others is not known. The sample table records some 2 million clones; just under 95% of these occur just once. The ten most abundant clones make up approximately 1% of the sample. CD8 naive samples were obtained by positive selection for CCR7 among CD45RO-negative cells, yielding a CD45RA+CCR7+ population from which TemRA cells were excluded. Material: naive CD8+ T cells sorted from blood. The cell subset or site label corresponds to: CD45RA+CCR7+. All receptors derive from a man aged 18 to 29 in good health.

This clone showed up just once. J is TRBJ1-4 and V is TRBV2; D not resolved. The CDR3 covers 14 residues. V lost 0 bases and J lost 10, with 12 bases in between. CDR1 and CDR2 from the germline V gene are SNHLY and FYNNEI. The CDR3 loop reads CASSEAESAGKLFF. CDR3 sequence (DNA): TGTGCCAGCAGTGAAGCGGAGTCGGCGGGAAAACTGTTTTTT.

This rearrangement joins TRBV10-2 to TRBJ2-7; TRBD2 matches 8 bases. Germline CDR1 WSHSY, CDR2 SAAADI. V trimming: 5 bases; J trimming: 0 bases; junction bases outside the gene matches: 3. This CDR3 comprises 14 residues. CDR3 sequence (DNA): TGCGCCAGCAGTTCTAGCGGGCACTCCTACGAGCAGTACTTC. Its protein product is CASSSSGHSYEQYF.

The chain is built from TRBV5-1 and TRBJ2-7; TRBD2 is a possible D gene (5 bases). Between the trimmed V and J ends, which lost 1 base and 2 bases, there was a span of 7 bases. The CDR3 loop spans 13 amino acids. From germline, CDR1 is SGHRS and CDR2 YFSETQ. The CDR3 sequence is CASSLFSAYEQYF. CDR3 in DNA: TGCGCCAGCAGCTTGTTTAGCGCCTACGAGCAGTACTTC.

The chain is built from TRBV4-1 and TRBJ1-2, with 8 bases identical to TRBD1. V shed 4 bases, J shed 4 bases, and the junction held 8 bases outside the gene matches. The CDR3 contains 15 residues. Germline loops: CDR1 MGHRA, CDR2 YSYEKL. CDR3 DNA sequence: TGCGCCAGCAGCCCTAACGGACAGGGAGGCTATGGCTACACCTTC. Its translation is CASSPNGQGGYGYTF.

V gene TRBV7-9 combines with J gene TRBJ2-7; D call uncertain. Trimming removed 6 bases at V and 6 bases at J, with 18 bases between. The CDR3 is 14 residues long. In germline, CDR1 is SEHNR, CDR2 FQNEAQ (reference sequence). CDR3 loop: CASRPPEKNFEQYF. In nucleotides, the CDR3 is TGTGCCAGCAGACCTCCCGAAAAAAACTTCGAGCAGTACTTC.

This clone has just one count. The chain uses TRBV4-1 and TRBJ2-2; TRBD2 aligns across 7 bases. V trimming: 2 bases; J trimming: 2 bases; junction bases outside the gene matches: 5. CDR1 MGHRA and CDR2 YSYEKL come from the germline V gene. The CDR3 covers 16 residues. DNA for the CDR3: TGCGCCAGCAGCCAAAGCAGCGGGGTTAACACCGGGGAGCTGTTTTTT. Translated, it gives CASSQSSGVNTGELFF.

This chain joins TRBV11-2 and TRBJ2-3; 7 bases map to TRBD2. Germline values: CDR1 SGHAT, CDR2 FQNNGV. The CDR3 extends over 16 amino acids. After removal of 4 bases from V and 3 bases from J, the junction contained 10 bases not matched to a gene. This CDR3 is CASSSGLELRTDTQYF. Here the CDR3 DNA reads TGTGCCAGCAGCTCCGGACTAGAGCTACGGACAGATACGCAGTATTTT.

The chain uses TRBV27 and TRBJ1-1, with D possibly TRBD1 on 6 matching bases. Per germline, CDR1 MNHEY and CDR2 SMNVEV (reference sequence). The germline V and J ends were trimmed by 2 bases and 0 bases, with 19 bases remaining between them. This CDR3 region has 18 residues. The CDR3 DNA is TGTGCCAGCAGTTTACGGTTCCCGGACAGACGAATGAACACTGAAGCTTTCTTT. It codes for CASSLRFPDRRMNTEAFF.

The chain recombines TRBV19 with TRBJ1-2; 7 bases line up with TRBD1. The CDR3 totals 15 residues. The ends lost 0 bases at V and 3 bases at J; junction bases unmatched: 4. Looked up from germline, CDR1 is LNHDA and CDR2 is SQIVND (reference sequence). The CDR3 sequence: CASSIDTGVDYGYTF. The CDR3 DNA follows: TGTGCCAGTAGTATAGACACAGGGGTTGACTATGGCTACACCTTC. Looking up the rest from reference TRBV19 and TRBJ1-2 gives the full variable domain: DGGITQSPKYLFRKEGQNVTLSCEQNLNHDAMYWYRQDPGQGLRLIYYSQIVNDFQKGDIAEGYSVSREKKESFPLTVTSAQKNPTAFYLCASSIDTGVDYGYTFGSGTRLTVV.

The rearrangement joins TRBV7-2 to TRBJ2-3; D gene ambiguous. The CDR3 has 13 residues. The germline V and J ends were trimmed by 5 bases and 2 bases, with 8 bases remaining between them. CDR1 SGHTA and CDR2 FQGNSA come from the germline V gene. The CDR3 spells CASSLEYTDTQYF. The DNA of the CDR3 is TGTGCCAGCAGCCTAGAATACACAGATACGCAGTATTTT.

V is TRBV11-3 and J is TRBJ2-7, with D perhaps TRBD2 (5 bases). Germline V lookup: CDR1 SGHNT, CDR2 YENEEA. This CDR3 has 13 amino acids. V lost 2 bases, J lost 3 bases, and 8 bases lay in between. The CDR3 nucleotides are TGTGCCAGCAGCTTAAATGAGGGCTACGAGCAGTACTTC. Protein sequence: CASSLNEGYEQYF.

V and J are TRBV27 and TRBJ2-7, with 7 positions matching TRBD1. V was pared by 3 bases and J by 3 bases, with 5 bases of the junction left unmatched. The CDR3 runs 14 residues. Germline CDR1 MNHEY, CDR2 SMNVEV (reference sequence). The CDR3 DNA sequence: TGTGCCAGCAGTTTGAAGGGGGCCTACTACGAGCAGTACTTC. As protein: CASSLKGAYYEQYF.

CDR3: CASSPDLRGSSYEQYF. CDR3 bases: TGTGCCAGCTCACCCGACCTCAGGGGTAGCTCCTACGAGCAGTACTTC. The chain links TRBV18 to TRBJ2-7, with TRBD1 as a possible D gene (6 bases). Germline values: CDR1 KGHSH, CDR2 LQKENI. Trimming removed 3 bases at V and 0 bases at J, with 15 bases between. CDR3 length: 16 residues.

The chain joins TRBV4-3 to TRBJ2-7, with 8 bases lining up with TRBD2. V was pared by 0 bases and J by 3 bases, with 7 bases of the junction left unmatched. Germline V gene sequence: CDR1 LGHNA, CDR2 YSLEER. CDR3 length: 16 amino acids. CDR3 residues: CASSQDGAGGNYEQYF. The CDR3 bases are TGCGCCAGCAGCCAAGATGGGGCGGGAGGTAACTACGAGCAGTACTTC.

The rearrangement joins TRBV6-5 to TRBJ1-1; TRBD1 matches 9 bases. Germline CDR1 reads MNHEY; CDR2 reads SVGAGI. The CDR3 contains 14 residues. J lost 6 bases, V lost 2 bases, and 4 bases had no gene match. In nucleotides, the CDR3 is TGTGCCAGCAGTTACCTACAGGGGGCTGCTGAAGCTTTCTTT. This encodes CASSYLQGAAEAFF.

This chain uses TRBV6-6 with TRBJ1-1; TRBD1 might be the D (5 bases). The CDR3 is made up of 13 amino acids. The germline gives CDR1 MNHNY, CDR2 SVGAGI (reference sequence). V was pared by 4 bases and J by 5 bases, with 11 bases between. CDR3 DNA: TGTGCCAGCAGTTCGTGGGGGATTACTGAAGCTTTCTTT. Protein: CASSSWGITEAFF.

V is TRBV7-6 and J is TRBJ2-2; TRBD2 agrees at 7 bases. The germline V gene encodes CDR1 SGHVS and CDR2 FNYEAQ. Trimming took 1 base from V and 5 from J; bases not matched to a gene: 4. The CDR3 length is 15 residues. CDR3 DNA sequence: TGTGCCAGCAGCTTAGAAACGGGAGGTACCGGGGAGCTGTTTTTT. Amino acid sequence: CASSLETGGTGELFF.

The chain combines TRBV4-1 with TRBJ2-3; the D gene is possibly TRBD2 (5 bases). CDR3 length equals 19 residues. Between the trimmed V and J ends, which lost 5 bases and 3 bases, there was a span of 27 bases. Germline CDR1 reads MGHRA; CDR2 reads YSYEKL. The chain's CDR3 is CASSAHSNSASLGTDTQYF. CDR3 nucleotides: TGCGCCAGCAGCGCCCATTCCAATTCGGCTAGCCTAGGGACAGATACGCAGTATTTT.